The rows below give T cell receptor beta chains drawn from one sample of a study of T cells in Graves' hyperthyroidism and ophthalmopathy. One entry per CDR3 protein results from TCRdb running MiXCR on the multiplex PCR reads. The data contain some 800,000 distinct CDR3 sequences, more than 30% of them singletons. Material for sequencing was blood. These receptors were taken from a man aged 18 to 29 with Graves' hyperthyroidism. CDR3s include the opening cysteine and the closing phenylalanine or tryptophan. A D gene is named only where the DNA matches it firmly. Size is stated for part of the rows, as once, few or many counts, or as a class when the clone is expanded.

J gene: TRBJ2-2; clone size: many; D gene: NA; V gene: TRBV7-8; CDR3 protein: CASSLYGAQGYTGELFF; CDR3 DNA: TGTGCCAGCAGCTTGTATGGGGCGCAGGGTTACACCGGGGAGCTGTTTTTT
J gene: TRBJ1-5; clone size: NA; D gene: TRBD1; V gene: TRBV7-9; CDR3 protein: CASSPGPPGGNQPQHF; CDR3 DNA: TGTGCCAGCAGCCCCGGCCCCCCAGGGGGTAATCAGCCCCAGCATTTT
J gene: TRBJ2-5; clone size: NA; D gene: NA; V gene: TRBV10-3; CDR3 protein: CAINGGQGVRETQYF; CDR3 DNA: TGTGCCATCAATGGGGGGCAGGGGGTACGAGAGACCCAGTACTTC
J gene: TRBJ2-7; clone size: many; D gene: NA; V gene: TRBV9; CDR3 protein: CASSAEVGREQYF; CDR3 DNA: TGTGCCAGCAGCGCCGAAGTGGGACGCGAGCAGTACTTC
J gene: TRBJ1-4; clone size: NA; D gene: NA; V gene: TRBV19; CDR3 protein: CASTRGVSGVNEKLFF; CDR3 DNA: TGTGCCAGTACGCGCGGGGTTTCAGGGGTTAATGAAAAACTGTTTTTT
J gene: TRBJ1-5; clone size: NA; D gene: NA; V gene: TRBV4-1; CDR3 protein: CASSAEGPEPQHF; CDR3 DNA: TGTGCCAGCAGCGCGGAAGGTCCGGAGCCCCAGCATTTT
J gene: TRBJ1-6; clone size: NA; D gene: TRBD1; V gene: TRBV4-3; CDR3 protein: CASSGTGTGSSPLHF; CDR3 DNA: TGCGCCAGCAGCGGGACCGGGACAGGTTCCTCACCCCTCCACTTT
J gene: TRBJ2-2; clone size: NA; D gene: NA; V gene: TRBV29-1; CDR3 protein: CSVGTKKDTGELFF; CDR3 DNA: TGCAGCGTTGGGACGAAAAAGGACACCGGGGAGCTGTTTTTT
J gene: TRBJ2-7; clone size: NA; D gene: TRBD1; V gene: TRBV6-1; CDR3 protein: CAISEYRYSSWTGCEQYF; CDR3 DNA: TGTGCCATCAGTGAATACCGATATTCCTCTTGGACAGGGTGTGAGCAGTACTTC
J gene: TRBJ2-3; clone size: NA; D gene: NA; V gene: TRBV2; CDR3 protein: CASSFQKRAPDTQYF; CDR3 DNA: TGTGCCAGCAGTTTCCAGAAGCGGGCGCCAGATACGCAGTATTTT
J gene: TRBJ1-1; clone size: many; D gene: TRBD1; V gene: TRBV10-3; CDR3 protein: CAISPGQGVATEAFF; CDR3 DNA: TGTGCCATCAGCCCGGGACAGGGGGTGGCCACTGAAGCTTTCTTT
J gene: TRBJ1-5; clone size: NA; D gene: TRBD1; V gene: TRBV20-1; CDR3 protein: CSASLWDRSNNQPQHF; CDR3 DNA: TGCAGTGCTAGTCTGTGGGACAGGTCCAACAATCAGCCCCAGCATTTT
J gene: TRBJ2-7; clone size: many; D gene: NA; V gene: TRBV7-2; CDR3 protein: CASSLVEGSYEQYF; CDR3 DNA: TGTGCCAGCAGCTTAGTTGAGGGTAGCTACGAGCAGTACTTC
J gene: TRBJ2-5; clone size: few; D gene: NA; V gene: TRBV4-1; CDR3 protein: CASSLVGRPQETQYF; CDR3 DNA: TGCGCCAGCAGCTTAGTTGGTCGCCCTCAAGAGACCCAGTACTTC
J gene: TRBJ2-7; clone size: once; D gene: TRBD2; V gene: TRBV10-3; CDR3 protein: CASSYGGTRGAYEQYF; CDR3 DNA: TGTGCCAGCAGTTATGGAGGGACTAGGGGAGCCTACGAGCAGTACTTC
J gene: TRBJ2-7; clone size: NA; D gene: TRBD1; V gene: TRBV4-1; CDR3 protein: CASRLRDREAYEQYF; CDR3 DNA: TGCGCCAGCAGGCTACGGGACAGGGAAGCCTACGAGCAGTACTTC
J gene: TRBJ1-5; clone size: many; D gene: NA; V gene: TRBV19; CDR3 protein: CASAERDVFQPQHF; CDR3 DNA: TGTGCCTCGGCAGAGAGGGACGTTTTTCAGCCCCAGCATTTT
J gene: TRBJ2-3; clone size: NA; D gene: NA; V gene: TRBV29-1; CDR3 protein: CSVEGAVGTDTQYF; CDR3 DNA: TGCAGCGTTGAAGGCGCTGTCGGCACAGATACGCAGTATTTT
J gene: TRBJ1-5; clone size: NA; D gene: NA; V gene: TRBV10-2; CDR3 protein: CASDQARGQPQHF; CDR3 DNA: TGCGCCAGCGATCAGGCTAGGGGCCAGCCCCAGCATTTT
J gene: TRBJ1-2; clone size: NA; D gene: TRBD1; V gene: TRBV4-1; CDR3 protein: CASSQAPTGDNGYTF; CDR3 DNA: TGCGCCAGCAGCCAAGCTCCTACAGGGGATAATGGCTACACCTTC
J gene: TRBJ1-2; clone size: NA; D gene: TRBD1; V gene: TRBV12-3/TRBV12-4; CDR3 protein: CASRLTGGRGNYGYTF; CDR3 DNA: TGTGCCAGCAGACTAACAGGGGGCAGGGGTAACTATGGCTACACCTTC
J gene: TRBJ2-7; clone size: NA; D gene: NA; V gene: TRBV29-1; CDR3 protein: CSAGGGPYEQYF; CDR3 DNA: TGCAGCGCGGGTGGGGGTCCCTACGAGCAGTACTTC
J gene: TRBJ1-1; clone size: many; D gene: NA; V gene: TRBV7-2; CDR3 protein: CASSLTAVSAEAFF; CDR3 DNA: TGTGCCAGCAGCTTAACGGCAGTTTCTGCTGAAGCTTTCTTT
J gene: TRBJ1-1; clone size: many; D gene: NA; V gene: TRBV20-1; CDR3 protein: CSARGGGTNTEAFF; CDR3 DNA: TGCAGTGCTAGAGGGGGCGGAACGAACACTGAAGCTTTCTTT
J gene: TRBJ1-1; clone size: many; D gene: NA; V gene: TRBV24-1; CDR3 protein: CATSDSVTREAFF; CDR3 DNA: TGTGCCACCAGTGATTCAGTTACCCGAGAAGCTTTCTTT
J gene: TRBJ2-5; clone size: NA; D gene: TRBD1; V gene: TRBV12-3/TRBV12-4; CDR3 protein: CASSFPQTGWGTQYF; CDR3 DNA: TGTGCCAGCAGTTTTCCTCAGACAGGGTGGGGGACCCAGTACTTC
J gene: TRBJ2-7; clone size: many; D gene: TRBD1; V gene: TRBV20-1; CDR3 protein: CSAREGQGYEQYF; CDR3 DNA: TGCAGTGCTAGAGAGGGACAGGGCTACGAGCAGTACTTC
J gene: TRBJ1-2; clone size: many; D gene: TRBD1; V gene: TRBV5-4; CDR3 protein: CASSLGQLSYGYTF; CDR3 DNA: TGTGCCAGCAGCCTGGGACAGTTGAGCTATGGCTACACCTTC
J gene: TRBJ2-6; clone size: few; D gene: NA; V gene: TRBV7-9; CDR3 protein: CASSLRGYSGANVLTF; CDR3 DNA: TGTGCCAGCAGCTTGAGGGGATACTCTGGGGCCAACGTCCTGACTTTC
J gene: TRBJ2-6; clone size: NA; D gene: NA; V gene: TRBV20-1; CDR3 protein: CSAREPGPHSGANVLTF; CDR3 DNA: TGCAGTGCTAGAGAACCAGGCCCACACTCTGGGGCCAACGTCCTGACTTTC
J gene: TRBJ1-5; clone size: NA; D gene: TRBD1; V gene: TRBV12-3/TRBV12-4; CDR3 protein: CASSLGTGDINQPQHF; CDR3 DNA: TGTGCCAGCAGTTTAGGGACAGGGGACATCAATCAGCCCCAGCATTTT
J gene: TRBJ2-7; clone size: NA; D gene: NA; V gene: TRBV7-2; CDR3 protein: CASSYTGPNYEQYF; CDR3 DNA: TGTGCCAGCAGCTATACCGGGCCCAACTACGAGCAGTACTTC
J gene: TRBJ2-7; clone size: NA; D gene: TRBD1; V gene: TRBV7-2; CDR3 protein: CASSTDRGAYEQYF; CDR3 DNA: TGTGCCAGCAGCACGGACAGGGGGGCGTACGAGCAGTACTTC
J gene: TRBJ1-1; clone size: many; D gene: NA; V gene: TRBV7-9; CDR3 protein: CASSLDDGGTEAFF; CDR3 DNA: TGTGCCAGCAGCTTAGATGATGGGGGAACTGAAGCTTTCTTT
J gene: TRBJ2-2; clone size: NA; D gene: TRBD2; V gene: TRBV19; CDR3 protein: CASSTTSGIYTGELFF; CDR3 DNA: TGTGCCAGTAGTACTACTAGCGGGATCTACACCGGGGAGCTGTTTTTT
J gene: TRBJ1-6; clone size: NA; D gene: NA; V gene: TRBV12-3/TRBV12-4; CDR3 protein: CASLGQGDSPLHF; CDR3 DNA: TGTGCCAGCCTGGGGCAGGGAGATTCACCCCTCCACTTT
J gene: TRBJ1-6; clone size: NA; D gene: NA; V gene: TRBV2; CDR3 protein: CASSEALRGLHSPLHF; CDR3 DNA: TGTGCCAGCAGTGAAGCGCTGCGGGGGCTACATTCACCCCTCCACTTT
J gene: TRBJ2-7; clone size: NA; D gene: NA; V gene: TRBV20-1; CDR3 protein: CSAKRESSYEQCF; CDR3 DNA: TGCAGTGCTAAACGGGAGAGCTCCTACGAGCAGTGCTTC
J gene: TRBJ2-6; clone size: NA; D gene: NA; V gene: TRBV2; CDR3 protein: CASSYLGQEAGANVLTF; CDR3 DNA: TGTGCCAGCAGTTACCTGGGGCAGGAAGCTGGGGCCAACGTCCTGACTTTC
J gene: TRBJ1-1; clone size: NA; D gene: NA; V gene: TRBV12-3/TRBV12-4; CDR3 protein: CASSFYGPEAFF; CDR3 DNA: TGTGCCAGCAGTTTTTACGGGCCTGAAGCTTTCTTT
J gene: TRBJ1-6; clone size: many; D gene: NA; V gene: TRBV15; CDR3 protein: CATSGALNSPLHF; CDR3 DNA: TGTGCCACCTCGGGGGCTTTGAATTCACCCCTCCACTTT
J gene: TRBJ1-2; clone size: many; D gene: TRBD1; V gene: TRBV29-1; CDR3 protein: CSVGGQVDGYTF; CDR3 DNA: TGCAGCGTTGGGGGACAGGTCGATGGCTACACCTTC
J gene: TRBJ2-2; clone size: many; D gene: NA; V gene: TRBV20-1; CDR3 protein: CSARRGTGELFF; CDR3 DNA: TGCAGTGCTCGCAGGGGCACCGGGGAGCTGTTTTTT
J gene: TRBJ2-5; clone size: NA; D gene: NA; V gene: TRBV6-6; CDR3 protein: CASSYDEWEETQYF; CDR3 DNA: TGTGCCAGCAGTTACGATGAGTGGGAGGAGACCCAGTACTTC
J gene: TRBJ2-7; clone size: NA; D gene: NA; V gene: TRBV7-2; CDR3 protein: CAWSRDSNYEQYF; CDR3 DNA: TGTGCCTGGAGCCGGGACTCAAACTACGAGCAGTACTTC
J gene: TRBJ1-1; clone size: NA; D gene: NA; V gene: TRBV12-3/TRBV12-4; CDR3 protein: CASGEGLHFF; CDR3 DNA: TGTGCCAGCGGTGAGGGACTCCATTTCTTT
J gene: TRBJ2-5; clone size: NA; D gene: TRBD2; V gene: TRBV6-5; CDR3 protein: CASSNGGVETQYF; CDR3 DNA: TGTGCCAGCAGCAACGGGGGGGTAGAGACCCAGTACTTC
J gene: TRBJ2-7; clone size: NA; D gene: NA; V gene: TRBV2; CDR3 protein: CASSEAHAGLRYEQYF; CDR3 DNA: TGTGCCAGCAGTGAAGCGCACGCGGGACTTCGCTACGAGCAGTACTTC
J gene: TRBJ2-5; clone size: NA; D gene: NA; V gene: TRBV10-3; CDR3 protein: CASSPSTGPQETQYF; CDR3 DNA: TGTGCCAGCAGCCCATCAACAGGCCCCCAAGAGACCCAGTACTTC